This paragraph reports one T cell receptor beta chain. The antigen this receptor binds is unknown. No per-base quality is available; no much larger clone lies one base away. Including cysteine and phenylalanine, the CDR3 has 17 amino acids. The read is trimmed to its CDR3 DNA, 51 bases read in frame from base 1. Looking up the germline V gene yields CDR1 MDHEN and CDR2 SYDVKM. At the junction V is shortened by 2 bases and J by 2 bases; bases outside the gene matches: 7. This entry belongs to a study of control samples from healthy donors and cancer patients (TCRdb year 2020). Library prep was done by the immunoSEQ multiplex PCR assay. TCRdb limited this immuneACCESS table to in-frame rearrangements with V and J called. A share of clones is missing; checked studies link under half to unresolved V genes, and the rest is unexplained. The sample table records about 140,000 clones; approximately 86% of these occur just once. The ten largest clones take up around 1.6% of the sample.

This sequence was found in a man aged 18 to 29 in good health. In this chain, TRBV28 is recombined with TRBJ2-5; 11 junctional bases match TRBD2. The specimen sequenced was blood. Here the CDR3 is given as CASSLIASGGPQETQYF. The nucleotides read TGTGCCAGCAGTTTAATCGCTAGCGGGGGGCCACAAGAGACCCAGTACTTC.